Given below is one T cell receptor beta chain in context. Antigen: not known. Looked up from germline, CDR1 is MNHNS and CDR2 is SASEGT. The ends lost 1 base at V and 3 bases at J; junction bases unmatched: 5. The CDR3 contains 16 residues. These data belong to a study of OX40 agonist ivuxolimab in advanced cancers. Background on the study: Ivuxolimab was delivered to patients intravenously every 2 weeks at doses spanning 0.01 to 10 mg/kg. Findings and limits, study-wide: Expanded clones belonging to CD8+ T cells outnumbered, on average, those of CD4+. In the 0.1-3.0 mg/kg groups, partial responders showed among the lowest expansion.

The assay was immunoSEQ multiplex PCR, and TCRdb's table has in-frame clones only and misses some. This sample carries under 35,000 clones, about 80% of them seen once, and the ten largest clones take 20% to 25%. The TCR originated in an adult with an advanced solid tumor such as melanoma, head and neck, liver or kidney cancer. The chain combines TRBV6-1 with TRBJ2-1, with 8 bases lining up with TRBD1. The specimen was CD4+ or CD8+ T cells sorted from blood, collected in a trial of the OX40 agonist ivuxolimab. CDR3 sequence (DNA): TGTGCCAGCAGTGAAGAGACAGGGGCCTTCTACAATGAGCAGTTCTTC. Its protein product is CASSEETGAFYNEQFF.